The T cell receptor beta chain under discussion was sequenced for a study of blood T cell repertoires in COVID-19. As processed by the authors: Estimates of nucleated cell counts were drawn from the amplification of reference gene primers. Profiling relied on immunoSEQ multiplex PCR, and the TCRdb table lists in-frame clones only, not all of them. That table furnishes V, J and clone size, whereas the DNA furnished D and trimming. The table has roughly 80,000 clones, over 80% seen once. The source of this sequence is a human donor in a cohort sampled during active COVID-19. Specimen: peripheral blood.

The DNA of the CDR3 is TGTGCCAGCAGTTCCATACAGGGGCCAGCCGAGCAGTACTTC. As protein: CASSSIQGPAEQYF. This chain uses TRBV28 with TRBJ2-7; 7 bases fit TRBD1. After removal of 4 bases from V and 6 bases from J, the junction contained 9 bases not matched to a gene. The germline V gene has CDR1 MDHEN and CDR2 SYDVKM. CDR3 size: 14 residues.